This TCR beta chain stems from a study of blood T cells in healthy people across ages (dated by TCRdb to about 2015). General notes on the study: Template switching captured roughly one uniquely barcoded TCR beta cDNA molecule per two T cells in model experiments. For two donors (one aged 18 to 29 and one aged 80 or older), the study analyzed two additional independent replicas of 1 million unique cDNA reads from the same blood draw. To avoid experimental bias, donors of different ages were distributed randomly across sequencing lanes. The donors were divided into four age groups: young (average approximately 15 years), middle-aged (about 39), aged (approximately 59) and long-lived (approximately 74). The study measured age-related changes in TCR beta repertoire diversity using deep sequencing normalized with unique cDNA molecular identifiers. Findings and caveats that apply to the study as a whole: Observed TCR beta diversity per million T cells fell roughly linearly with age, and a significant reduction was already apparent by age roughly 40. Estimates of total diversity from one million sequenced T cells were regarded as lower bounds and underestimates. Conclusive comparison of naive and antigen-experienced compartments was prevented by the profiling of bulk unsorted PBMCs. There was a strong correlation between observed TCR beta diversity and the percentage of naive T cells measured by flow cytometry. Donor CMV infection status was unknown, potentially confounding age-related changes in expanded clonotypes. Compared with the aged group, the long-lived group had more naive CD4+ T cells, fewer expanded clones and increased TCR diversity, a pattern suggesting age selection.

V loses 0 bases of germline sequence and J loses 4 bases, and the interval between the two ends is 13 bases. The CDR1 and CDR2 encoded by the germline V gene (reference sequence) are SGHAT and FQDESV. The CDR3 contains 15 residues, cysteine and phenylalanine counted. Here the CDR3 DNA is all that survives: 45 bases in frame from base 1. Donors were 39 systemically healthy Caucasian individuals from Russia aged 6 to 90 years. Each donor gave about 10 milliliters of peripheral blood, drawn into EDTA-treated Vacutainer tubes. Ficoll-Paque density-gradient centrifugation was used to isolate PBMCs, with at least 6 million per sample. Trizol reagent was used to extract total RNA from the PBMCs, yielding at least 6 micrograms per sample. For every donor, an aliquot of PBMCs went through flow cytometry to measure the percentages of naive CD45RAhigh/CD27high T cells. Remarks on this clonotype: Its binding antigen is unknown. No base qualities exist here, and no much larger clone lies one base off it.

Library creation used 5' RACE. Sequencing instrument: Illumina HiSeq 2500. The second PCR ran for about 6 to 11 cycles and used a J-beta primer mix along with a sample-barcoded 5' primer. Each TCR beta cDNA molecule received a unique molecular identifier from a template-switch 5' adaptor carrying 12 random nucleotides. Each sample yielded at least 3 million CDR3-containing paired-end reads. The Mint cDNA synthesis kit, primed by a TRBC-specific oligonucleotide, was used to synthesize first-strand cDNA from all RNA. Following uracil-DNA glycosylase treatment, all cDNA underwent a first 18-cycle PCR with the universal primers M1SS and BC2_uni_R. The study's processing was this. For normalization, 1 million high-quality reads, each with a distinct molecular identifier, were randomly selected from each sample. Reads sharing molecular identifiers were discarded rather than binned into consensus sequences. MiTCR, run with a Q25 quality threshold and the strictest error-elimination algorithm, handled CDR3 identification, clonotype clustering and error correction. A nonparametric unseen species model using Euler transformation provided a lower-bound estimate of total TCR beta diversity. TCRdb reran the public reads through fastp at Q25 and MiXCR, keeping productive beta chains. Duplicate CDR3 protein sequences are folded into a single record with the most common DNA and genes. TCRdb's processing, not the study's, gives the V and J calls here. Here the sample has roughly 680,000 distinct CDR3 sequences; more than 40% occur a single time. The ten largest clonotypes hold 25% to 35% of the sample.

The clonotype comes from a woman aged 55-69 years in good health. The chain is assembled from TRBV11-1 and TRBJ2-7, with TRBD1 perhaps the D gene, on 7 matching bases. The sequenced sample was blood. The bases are TGTGCCAGCAGCTTAGCGCGGGACAGACCATACGAGCAGTACTTC. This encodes CASSLARDRPYEQYF.